Presented here are 32 T cell receptor beta chains from one specimen sequenced in a study of follicular helper T cells after annual influenza vaccination. The repertoire was sequenced with immunoSEQ multiplex PCR; TCRdb's copy has only in-frame clones and lacks some. The repertoire holds 4,000 or so clones, with 82% as singletons. Sample time point: 2014-2015 season, 7 days after vaccination. Sequences were derived from CXCR5- memory CD4+ T cells sorted from blood, sampled 7 days after influenza vaccination. The receptors derive from an adult who received the influenza vaccine.

The chain uses TRBV2 and TRBJ2-7, with a tentative D call TRBD1 (5 bases). Germline CDR1 and CDR2: SNHLY and FYNNEI. The CDR3 covers 10 residues. V was shortened by 6 bases and J by 7 bases, with 7 bases between the two germline ends. The CDR3 DNA follows: TGTGCCAGCAGAGGACAAGAGCAGTACTTC. It translates to CASRGQEQYF. The full variable domain, completed using reference TRBV2 and TRBJ2-7, is EPEVTQTPSHQVTQMGQEVILRCVPISNHLYFYWYRQILGQKVEFLVSFYNNEISEKSEIFDDQFSVERPDGSNFTLKIRSTKLEDSAMYFCASRGQEQYFGPGTRLTVT.

The chain employs TRBV11-2 and TRBJ1-2, with D possibly being TRBD1 (5 bases). The germline V gene has CDR1 SGHAT and CDR2 FQNNGV. V was cut by 4 bases and J by 4 bases, with 19 bases left in between. The CDR3 has 16 amino acids. Here the CDR3 reads CASSSAGRDGSYGYTF. The CDR3 coding sequence is TGTGCCAGCAGCTCTGCCGGACGGGACGGATCCTATGGCTACACCTTC.

This chain uses TRBV30 with TRBJ1-2; possibly TRBD1 for D (5 bases). The CDR3 covers 13 residues. Germline CDR1 and CDR2: GTSNPN and SVGIG (reference sequence). Trimming removed 1 base from V and 8 bases from J, with 14 bases in between. The CDR3 spells CAWSARGAWGYTF. CDR3 coding DNA: TGTGCCTGGAGTGCCCGAGGGGCGTGGGGCTACACCTTC.

The chain links TRBV28 to TRBJ2-1; TRBD2 is a possible D gene (6 bases). V was clipped by 6 bases and J by 9 bases, with 18 bases between them. Per germline, CDR1 MDHEN and CDR2 SYDVKM. The CDR3 is 14 amino acids. CDR3 DNA: TGTGCCAGCAGAGGGACTGGGCGTAGGAGTGAGCAGTTCTTC. Protein product: CASRGTGRRSEQFF.

The V gene is TRBV27, the J gene TRBJ2-7, with 7 bases fitting TRBD1. The CDR3 has 15 amino acids. Germline loops: CDR1 MNHEY, CDR2 SMNVEV (reference sequence). Trimming cost V 6 bases and J 3 bases; bases outside gene matches: 11. The CDR3 here is CASSSLGQGVYEQYF. Here the CDR3 DNA reads TGTGCCAGCAGCTCCCTGGGGCAGGGGGTCTACGAGCAGTACTTC.

The chain uses TRBV6-1 and TRBJ2-5, with 9 bases fitting TRBD1. Germline V gene lookup returns CDR1 MNHNS and CDR2 SASEGT. The CDR3 has 15 residues. V lost 3 bases and J lost 5; bases outside the gene matches: 7. The CDR3 here is CASSEPGQGRETQYF. For the CDR3, the DNA is TGTGCCAGCAGTGAGCCCGGACAGGGGAGGGAGACCCAGTACTTC.

The V and J genes are TRBV23-1 and TRBJ1-5; D possibly corresponds to TRBD1 (5 bases). TRBV23-1 is known as an ORF, though its function is uncertain. The CDR3 has 19 residues. Trimming cost V 3 bases and J 1 base, with 22 bases left between them. The CDR3 DNA reads as TGCGCCAGCAGTCAGCCAAAGGGACTGTCCGGGGAGAGCAATCAGCCCCAGCATTTT. It is translated as CASSQPKGLSGESNQPQHF.

This chain links TRBV5-1 with TRBJ1-1; D possibly corresponds to TRBD1 (6 bases). V was shortened by 3 bases and J by 1 base, with 10 bases between the two germline ends. The CDR3 contains 14 residues. In germline, CDR1 is SGHRS, CDR2 YFSETQ. The CDR3: CASSSTGANTEAFF. The CDR3 bases are TGCGCCAGCAGCTCAACGGGGGCGAACACTGAAGCTTTCTTT. Using reference TRBV5-1 and TRBJ1-1 for the parts outside the CDR3, the full variable domain is KAGVTQTPRYLIKTRGQQVTLSCSPISGHRSVSWYQQTPGQGLQFLFEYFSETQRNKGNFPGRFSGRQFSNSRSEMNVSTLELGDSALYLCASSSTGANTEAFFGQGTRLTVV.

The chain is built from TRBV5-6 and TRBJ2-7, with a weak D call TRBD1 (6 bases). CDR1 is SGHDT and CDR2 is YYEEEE in the germline V gene. The CDR3 is 13 amino acids. V lost 3 bases and J 1 base, leaving 8 bases between the germline ends. CDR3 residues: CASSSRGSYEQYF. The CDR3 bases are TGTGCCAGCAGCTCCAGGGGTTCCTACGAGCAGTACTTC. The whole variable domain, filled in from reference TRBV5-6 and TRBJ2-7, reads DAGVTQSPTHLIKTRGQQVTLRCSPKSGHDTVSWYQQALGQGPQFIFQYYEEEERQRGNFPDRFSGHQFPNYSSELNVNALLLGDSALYLCASSSRGSYEQYFGPGTRLTVT.

The chain employs TRBV6-6 and TRBJ2-3, with a weak D call TRBD2 (5 bases). Germline assignment: CDR1 MNHNY and CDR2 SVGAGI (reference sequence). Trimming took off 5 bases at V and 4 bases at J, with 10 bases between the two ends. The CDR3 covers 13 residues. The CDR3 spells CASSDYSSDTQYF. CDR3 sequence (DNA): TGTGCCAGCAGTGACTATTCATCAGATACGCAGTATTTT.

A single count supports this clone. The rearrangement joins TRBV5-1 to TRBJ2-1; D perhaps matches TRBD2 (6 bases). The V gene's germline CDR1 is SGHRS and CDR2 YFSETQ. The CDR3 is 14 amino acids. The germline V and J ends were trimmed by 3 bases and 6 bases, with 13 bases remaining between them. For the CDR3, the DNA is TGCGCCAGCAGCTCCCAAACTAGCCTCAATGAGCAGTTCTTC. Translation: CASSSQTSLNEQFF.

The chain carries TRBV4-1 and TRBJ2-3, with 9 bases lining up with TRBD1. With 1 base clipped from V and 2 bases from J, the junction kept 7 bases outside the gene matches. This CDR3 region has 17 residues. Germline V lookup: CDR1 MGHRA, CDR2 YSYEKL. CDR3 amino acids: CASSQGGQGATTDTQYF. CDR3 DNA sequence: TGCGCCAGCAGCCAAGGGGGACAGGGTGCAACCACAGATACGCAGTATTTT.

The CDR3 nucleotides are TGTGCCAGCAGTTACCGGACTAGCGGGGGGGCCGCCGAGCAGTACTTC. It is translated as CASSYRTSGGAAEQYF. V gene TRBV6-6 combines with J gene TRBJ2-7, with 15 bases identical to TRBD2. In germline, CDR1 is MNHNY, CDR2 SVGAGI (reference sequence). Trimming took 2 bases from V and 6 from J; bases not matched to a gene: 5. This CDR3 contains 16 residues.

The chain combines TRBV5-4 with TRBJ2-7, with TRBD1 matching 11 bases. Trimming took 3 bases from V and 0 from J; bases not matched to a gene: 2. From germline, CDR1 is SGHNT and CDR2 YYREEE (reference sequence). The CDR3 spans 15 residues. The CDR3 DNA sequence: TGTGCCAGCAGCTCGGACAGGGGGCCCTCCTACGAGCAGTACTTC. This encodes CASSSDRGPSYEQYF.

In DNA, the CDR3 is TGCGCCAGCAGCTTGGCGGGGGTATCTGGAGCTCAGCCCCAGCATTTT. This encodes CASSLAGVSGAQPQHF. This chain uses TRBV5-1 with TRBJ1-5; perhaps TRBD1 as D (5 bases). Per germline, CDR1 SGHRS and CDR2 YFSETQ. V was pared by 0 bases and J by 6 bases, with 16 bases between. The CDR3 sequence is 16 residues long.

CDR3 sequence: CASSLYNSPLHF. In DNA, the CDR3 is TGTGCCAGCAGTCTCTATAATTCACCCCTCCACTTT. V and J are TRBV6-1 and TRBJ1-6; D not certain. Germline V lookup: CDR1 MNHNS, CDR2 SASEGT. V lost 5 bases and J 3 bases, leaving 2 bases between the germline ends. The CDR3 is 12 amino acids.

The rearrangement uses TRBV11-2 and TRBJ2-2; D gene ambiguous. Between the trimmed V and J ends, which lost 8 bases and 0 bases, there was a span of 13 bases. The CDR3 totals 15 residues. The V gene's germline CDR1 is SGHAT and CDR2 FQNNGV. The CDR3 coding sequence is TGTGCCAGCGTAGGACGCCGCGCGAACACCGGGGAGCTGTTTTTT. Translated, it gives CASVGRRANTGELFF. Full variable domain (missing parts from reference TRBV11-2 and TRBJ2-2): EAGVAQSPRYKIIEKRQSVAFWCNPISGHATLYWYQQILGQGPKLLIQFQNNGVVDDSQLPKDRFSAERLKGVDSTLKIQPAKLEDSAVYLCASVGRRANTGELFFGEGSRLTVL.

The V and J genes are TRBV6-1 and TRBJ2-1; a possible D gene is TRBD2 (5 bases). Germline-derived CDR1 and CDR2 are MNHNS and SASEGT. The length of the CDR3 is 14 residues. The V and J ends lost 8 bases and 8 bases respectively, with 19 bases between them. CDR3 bases: TGTGCCAGCGGCCCCGGAGGCGCCGGCTATGAGCAGTTCTTC. Its translation: CASGPGGAGYEQFF.

The rearrangement joins TRBV5-1 to TRBJ2-3, with 10 nucleotides matching TRBD1. This CDR3 comprises 15 residues. Germline CDR1 is SGHRS and CDR2 is YFSETQ. V trimming: 3 bases; J trimming: 0 bases; junction bases outside the gene matches: 1. In nucleotides, the CDR3 is TGCGCCAGCAGCTCGGACAGGGGGAGCACAGATACGCAGTATTTT. Protein: CASSSDRGSTDTQYF.

V is TRBV11-2 and J is TRBJ1-1; TRBD1 is a possible D gene (6 bases). The CDR3 consists of 14 residues. Germline-derived CDR1 and CDR2 are SGHAT and FQNNGV. Deletions cut 4 bases from V and 0 bases from J, with 9 bases between. The chain's CDR3 is CASSSNRVNTEAFF. The CDR3 DNA sequence: TGTGCCAGCAGCTCGAACAGGGTGAACACTGAAGCTTTCTTT. The whole variable domain, filled in from reference TRBV11-2 and TRBJ1-1, reads EAGVAQSPRYKIIEKRQSVAFWCNPISGHATLYWYQQILGQGPKLLIQFQNNGVVDDSQLPKDRFSAERLKGVDSTLKIQPAKLEDSAVYLCASSSNRVNTEAFFGQGTRLTVV.

The chain employs TRBV7-9 and TRBJ1-1; D is undetermined. This CDR3 spans 14 amino acids. CDR1 and CDR2 (germline): SEHNR, FQNEAQ (reference sequence). The V gene lost 1 base and the J gene lost 1 base, with 7 bases spanning the gap. The CDR3 sequence is CASSLGGGNTEAFF. CDR3 bases: TGTGCCAGCAGCTTAGGGGGAGGGAACACTGAAGCTTTCTTT.

The chain joins TRBV7-9 to TRBJ1-6; no reliable D call. The CDR3 length is 15 residues. V was clipped by 7 bases and J by 8 bases, with 18 bases between them. Per germline, CDR1 SEHNR and CDR2 FQNEAQ (reference sequence). CDR3 DNA sequence: TGTGCCAGCAAACTTCGGAGTGCTTTGGATTCACCCCTCCACTTT. Translation: CASKLRSALDSPLHF.

This chain joins TRBV19 and TRBJ1-5; D not resolved. With 3 bases removed from V and 0 bases from J, the gap between germline ends came to 9 bases. Germline CDR1 and CDR2: LNHDA and SQIVND (reference sequence). The CDR3 sequence is 15 residues long. DNA for the CDR3: TGTGCCAGTAGTATCCTACAGAGTAGCAATCAGCCCCAGCATTTT. Residues: CASSILQSSNQPQHF.

This rearrangement joins TRBV5-1 to TRBJ2-7; TRBD1 aligns across 7 bases. Looked up from germline, CDR1 is SGHRS and CDR2 is YFSETQ. V shed 2 bases and J 4 bases; nucleotides not matched to a gene: 6. There are 14 residues in the CDR3. The CDR3 spells CASSLLGGGYEQYF. CDR3 in DNA: TGCGCCAGCAGCTTATTAGGGGGCGGTTACGAGCAGTACTTC. Full variable domain (outside the CDR3, taken from reference TRBV5-1 and TRBJ2-7): KAGVTQTPRYLIKTRGQQVTLSCSPISGHRSVSWYQQTPGQGLQFLFEYFSETQRNKGNFPGRFSGRQFSNSRSEMNVSTLELGDSALYLCASSLLGGGYEQYFGPGTRLTVT.

This clone appeared a few times. CDR3 in amino acids: CASSIGAAANTEAFF. The DNA of the CDR3 is TGTGCCAGTAGTATAGGTGCGGCTGCGAACACTGAAGCTTTCTTT. The chain carries TRBV19 and TRBJ1-1; D is undetermined. Trimming took 1 base from V and 1 from J, leaving 10 bases between them. The length of the CDR3 is 15 residues. Germline CDR1 reads LNHDA; CDR2 reads SQIVND (reference sequence).

The CDR3 nucleotides are TGTGCCAGCAGGGACTCACTAAACATTCAGTACTTC. It specifies CASRDSLNIQYF. The chain joins TRBV2 to TRBJ2-4; a weak D match, TRBD2 (5 bases). V lost 6 bases to trimming and J lost 6 bases, with 9 bases between them. CDR3 length equals 12 residues. CDR1 is SNHLY, CDR2 FYNNEI, per germline.

The chain recombines TRBV15 with TRBJ2-5; D is possibly TRBD1 (5 bases). Germline lookup yields CDR1 LNHNV and CDR2 YYDKDF (reference sequence). The CDR3 contains 13 residues. The germline V and J ends were trimmed by 9 bases and 4 bases, with 15 bases remaining between them. The CDR3 here is CATRSGPIETQYF. The CDR3 region has the DNA TGTGCCACACGATCAGGGCCAATAGAGACCCAGTACTTC.

This chain connects TRBV5-1 to TRBJ2-1; D is perhaps TRBD2 (6 bases). The V and J ends lost 0 bases and 6 bases respectively, with 10 bases between them. The CDR3 has 14 amino acids. Germline V gives CDR1 SGHRS, CDR2 YFSETQ. Here the CDR3 DNA reads TGCGCCAGCAGCTTGGCAAGCGGGCTCAATGAGCAGTTCTTC. Translating gives CASSLASGLNEQFF.

This clone was counted once. V and J are TRBV11-2 and TRBJ2-7, with D possibly being TRBD2 (6 bases). The germline CDR1 and CDR2 sequences are SGHAT and FQNNGV. This CDR3 comprises 18 residues. V was cut by 5 bases and J by 0 bases, with 23 bases left in between. The CDR3 sequence: CASSHPIRRGKSSYEQYF. The DNA for the CDR3 is TGTGCCAGCAGCCACCCCATCCGGAGGGGTAAGAGCTCCTACGAGCAGTACTTC.

The chain couples TRBV19 to TRBJ2-3, with D possibly TRBD1 on 5 matching bases. V lost 4 bases to trimming and J lost 4 bases, with 9 bases between them. The CDR3 sequence is 13 residues long. Germline V gene sequence: CDR1 LNHDA, CDR2 SQIVND (reference sequence). The CDR3: CASSKTVSDTQYF. The CDR3, as DNA: TGTGCCAGTAGTAAGACAGTTTCAGATACGCAGTATTTT.

CDR3 sequence reads: CATAGQGNQPQHF. Here the CDR3 DNA reads TGTGCCACCGCTGGACAGGGGAATCAGCCCCAGCATTTT. The chain recombines TRBV6-1 with TRBJ1-5; TRBD1 matches 9 bases. Germline trimming cut 10 bases from V and 4 bases from J; bases unmatched to any gene: 5. This CDR3 is 13 amino acids long. Germline V gene sequence: CDR1 MNHNS, CDR2 SASEGT.

CDR3 DNA sequence: TGTGCCAGCTCACCGGGGGGGTCGAGGTCCCTTGAAGCTTTCTTT. This gives the protein CASSPGGSRSLEAFF. The J gene is TRBJ1-1, the V gene TRBV18; tentative D call: TRBD1 (5 bases). There are 15 residues in the CDR3. Germline loops: CDR1 KGHSH, CDR2 LQKENI. The V and J ends lost 3 bases and 7 bases respectively, with 18 bases between them.